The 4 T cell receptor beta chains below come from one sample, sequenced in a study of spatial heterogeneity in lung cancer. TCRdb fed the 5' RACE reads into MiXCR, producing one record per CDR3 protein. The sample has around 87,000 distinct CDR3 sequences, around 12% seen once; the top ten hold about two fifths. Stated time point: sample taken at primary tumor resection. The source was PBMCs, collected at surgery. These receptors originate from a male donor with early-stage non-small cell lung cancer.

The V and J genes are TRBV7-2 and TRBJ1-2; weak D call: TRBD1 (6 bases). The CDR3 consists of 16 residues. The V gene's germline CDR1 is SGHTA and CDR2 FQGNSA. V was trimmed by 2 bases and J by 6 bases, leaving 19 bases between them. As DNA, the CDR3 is TGTGCCAGCAGCTTATTAATTGGTTTAGGGGGAGATGGCTACACCTTC. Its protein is CASSLLIGLGGDGYTF.

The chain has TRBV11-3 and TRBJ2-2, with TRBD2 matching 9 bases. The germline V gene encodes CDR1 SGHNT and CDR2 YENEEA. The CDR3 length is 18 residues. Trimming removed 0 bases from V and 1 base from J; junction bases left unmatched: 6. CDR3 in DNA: TGTGCCAGCAGCTTAGATGCTAGCGGGGATTTGAACACCGGGGAGCTGTTTTTT. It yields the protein CASSLDASGDLNTGELFF.

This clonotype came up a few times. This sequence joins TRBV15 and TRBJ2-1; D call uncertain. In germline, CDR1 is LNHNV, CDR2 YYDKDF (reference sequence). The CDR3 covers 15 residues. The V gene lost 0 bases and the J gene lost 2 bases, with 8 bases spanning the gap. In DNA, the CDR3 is TGTGCCACCAGCAGAGATTCCCCTGCCTACAATGAGCAGTTCTTC. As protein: CATSRDSPAYNEQFF.

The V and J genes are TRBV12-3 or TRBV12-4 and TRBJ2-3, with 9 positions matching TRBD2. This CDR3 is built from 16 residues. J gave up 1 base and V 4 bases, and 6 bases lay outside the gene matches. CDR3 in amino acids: CASSSTWTSGTDTQYF. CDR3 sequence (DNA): TGTGCCAGCAGTTCGACCTGGACTAGCGGCACAGATACGCAGTATTTT.